Listed below are T cell receptor beta chains from one sample, sequenced in a study of cytomegalovirus exposure and HLA in healthy donors. The table came from immunoSEQ multiplex PCR; TCRdb's copy has only in-frame clones and leaves some out. The sample yields under 150,000 clones, approximately 80% seen once. Source material: PBMCs. These receptors came from a young woman in good health and CMV-seropositive. Both conserved end residues are part of each CDR3. Each record gives: V gene, J gene, CDR3 protein.

>TRBV27|TRBJ2-2
CASSGGVNTGELFF
>TRBV19|TRBJ1-1
CASSIDDRGDTEAFF
>TRBV5-1|TRBJ2-7
CASSPTNLFASYEQYF
>TRBV5-6|TRBJ2-1
CASSLAGGDRYEQFF
>TRBV4-1|TRBJ1-2
CASSQVQRYSPNYGYTF
>TRBV6-1|TRBJ2-2
CASSDRGLNTGELFF
>TRBV27|TRBJ1-5
CASSLGLGQPQHF
>TRBV4-1|TRBJ2-5
CASSQDLDRGETQYF
>TRBV2|TRBJ2-7
CASSFRLGQGEQYF
>TRBV2|TRBJ1-6
CASRDFREGSLSPLHF
>TRBV10-3|TRBJ2-7
CAIQGQGNEQYF
>TRBV6-1|TRBJ2-4
CASTESVTKNIQYF
>TRBV19|TRBJ1-5
CASSSQGYSNQPQHF
>TRBV29-1|TRBJ1-2
CSVGTGVNYGYTF
>TRBV19|TRBJ1-2
CASSMSRASNYGYTF
>TRBV6-4|TRBJ1-2
CASSVTDYGYTF
>TRBV10-3|TRBJ1-2
CAISGSHIFGGNGYTF
>TRBV4-2|TRBJ2-2
CASSHLGPRDRGYTGELFF
>TRBV19|TRBJ1-1
CASSQQRNTEAFF
>TRBV27|TRBJ1-2
CASRDINYGYTF
>TRBV6-5|TRBJ2-7
CASSYYPGQSYEQYF
>TRBV4-1|TRBJ1-3
CASSQAGHPSGNTIYF
>TRBV6-1|TRBJ1-5
CASSSGTGHQPQHF
>TRBV6-1|TRBJ1-1
CASSEQQINTEAFF
>TRBV11-3|TRBJ1-1
CASRPPGTGPHTEAFF
>TRBV6-5|TRBJ1-2
CASSRQGGTGGYTF
>TRBV7-2|TRBJ2-3
CASSPSLAGDADTQYF
>TRBV7-3|TRBJ2-1
CASSLSGGEHNEQFF
>TRBV11-2|TRBJ1-1
CASSLAGGRMNTEAFF
>TRBV2|TRBJ2-7
CASSIPGTHEQYF
>TRBV5-4|TRBJ2-7
CASSFGGTGSYEQYF
>TRBV5-5|TRBJ2-7
CASSFGVGYEQYF
>TRBV27|TRBJ2-5
CASIASGRAREQYF
>TRBV18|TRBJ1-2
CASSPVVTTGNYGYTF
>TRBV2|TRBJ2-5
CASSETRTQYF
>TRBV19|TRBJ2-7
CASSIGQGGAYEQYF
>TRBV15|TRBJ2-3
CATSRSLAGITDTQYF
>TRBV5-1|TRBJ1-2
CASSPVENYGYTF
>TRBV28|TRBJ1-2
CATLRYGYTF
>TRBV6-1|TRBJ2-2
CAIRDRGHLGELFF
>TRBV19|TRBJ2-2
CASGPQDTNTGELFF
>TRBV5-4|TRBJ1-2
CASSAQALYYGYTF
>TRBV9|TRBJ1-1
CASSVAPDRDTEAFF
>TRBV15|TRBJ2-7
CATSRLFLYEQYF
>TRBV6-1|TRBJ2-7
CASGLPVSEQYF
>TRBV28|TRBJ1-4
CAIHDRLNEKLFF
>TRBV9|TRBJ2-7
CASSRQGAYEQYF
>TRBV5-6|TRBJ2-7
CASRAEATGNGEQYF
>TRBV5-1|TRBJ2-5
CASSLGTSIEETQYF
>TRBV6-6|TRBJ1-3
CASSYIAGPGNTIYF
>TRBV27|TRBJ1-4
CASSLRPDRGYEKLFF
>TRBV18|TRBJ1-1
CASSLGQHMNTEAFF
>TRBV7-3|TRBJ2-3
CASSPGLAGANSVSTDTQYF